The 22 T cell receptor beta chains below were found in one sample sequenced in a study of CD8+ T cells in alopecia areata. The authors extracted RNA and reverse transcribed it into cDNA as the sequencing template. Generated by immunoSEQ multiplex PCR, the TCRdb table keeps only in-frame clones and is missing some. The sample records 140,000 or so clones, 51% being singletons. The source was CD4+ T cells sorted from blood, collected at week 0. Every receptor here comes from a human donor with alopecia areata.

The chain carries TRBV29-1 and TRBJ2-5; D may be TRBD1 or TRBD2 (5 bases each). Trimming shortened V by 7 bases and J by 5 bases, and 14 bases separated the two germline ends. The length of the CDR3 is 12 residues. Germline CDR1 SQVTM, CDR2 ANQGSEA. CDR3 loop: CSAREGRETQYF. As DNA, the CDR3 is TGCAGCGCCCGTGAGGGGCGGGAGACCCAGTACTTC.

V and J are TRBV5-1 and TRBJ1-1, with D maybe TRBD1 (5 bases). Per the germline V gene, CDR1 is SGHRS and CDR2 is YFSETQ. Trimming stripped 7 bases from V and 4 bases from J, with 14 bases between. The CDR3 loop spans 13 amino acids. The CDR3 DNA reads TGCGCCAGCGGCGAGAGGGGTGGCACTGAAGCTTTCTTT. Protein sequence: CASGERGGTEAFF.

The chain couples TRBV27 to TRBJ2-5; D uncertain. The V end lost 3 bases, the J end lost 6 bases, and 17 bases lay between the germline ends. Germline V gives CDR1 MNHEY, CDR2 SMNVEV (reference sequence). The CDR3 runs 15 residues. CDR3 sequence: CASSFTTDLSQTQYF. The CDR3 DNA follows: TGTGCCAGCAGTTTCACCACGGACCTTTCCCAGACCCAGTACTTC.

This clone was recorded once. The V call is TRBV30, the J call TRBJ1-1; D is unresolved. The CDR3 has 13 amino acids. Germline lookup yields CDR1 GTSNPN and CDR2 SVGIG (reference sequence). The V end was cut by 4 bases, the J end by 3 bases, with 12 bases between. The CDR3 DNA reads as TGTGCCTGGATGGTGGGTGGGTACACTGAAGCTTTCTTT. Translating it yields CAWMVGGYTEAFF. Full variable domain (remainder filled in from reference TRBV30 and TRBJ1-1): SQTIHQWPATLVQPVGSPLSLECTVEGTSNPNLYWYRQAAGRGLQLLFYSVGIGQISSEVPQNLSASRPQDRQFILSSKKLLLSDSGFYLCAWMVGGYTEAFFGQGTRLTVV.

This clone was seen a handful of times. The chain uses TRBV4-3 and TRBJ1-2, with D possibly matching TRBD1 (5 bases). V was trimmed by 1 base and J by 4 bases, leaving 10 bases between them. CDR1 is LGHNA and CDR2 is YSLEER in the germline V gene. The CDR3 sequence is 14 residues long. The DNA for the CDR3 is TGCGCCAGCAGCCAAGGGGACGCAGGCTATGGCTACACCTTC. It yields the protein CASSQGDAGYGYTF.

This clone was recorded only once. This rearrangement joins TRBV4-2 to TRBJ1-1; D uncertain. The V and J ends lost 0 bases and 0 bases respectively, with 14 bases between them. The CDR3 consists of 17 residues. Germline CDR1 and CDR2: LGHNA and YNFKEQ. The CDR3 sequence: CASSQEGTRRVNTEAFF. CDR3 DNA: TGTGCCAGCAGCCAAGAAGGAACGCGACGGGTGAACACTGAAGCTTTCTTT.

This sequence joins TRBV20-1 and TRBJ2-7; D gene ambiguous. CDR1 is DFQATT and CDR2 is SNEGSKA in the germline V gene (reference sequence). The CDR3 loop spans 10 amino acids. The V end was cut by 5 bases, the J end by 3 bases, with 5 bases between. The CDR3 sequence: CSAQVYEQYF. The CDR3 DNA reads TGCAGTGCTCAGGTCTACGAGCAGTACTTC.

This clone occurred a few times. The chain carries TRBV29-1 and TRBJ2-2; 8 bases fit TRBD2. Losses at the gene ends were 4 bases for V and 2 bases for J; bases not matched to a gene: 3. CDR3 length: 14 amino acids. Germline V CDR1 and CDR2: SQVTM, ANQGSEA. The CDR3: CSVVVAGNTGELFF. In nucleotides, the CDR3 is TGCAGCGTTGTGGTAGCGGGAAACACCGGGGAGCTGTTTTTT.

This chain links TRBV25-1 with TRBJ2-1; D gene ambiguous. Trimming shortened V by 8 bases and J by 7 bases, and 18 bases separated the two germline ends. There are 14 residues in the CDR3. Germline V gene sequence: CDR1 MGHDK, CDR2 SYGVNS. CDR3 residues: CASGVPGLRNEQFF. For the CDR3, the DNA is TGTGCCAGCGGAGTACCGGGTCTTAGGAATGAGCAGTTCTTC.

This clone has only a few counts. The CDR3: CATGGEKLFF. For the CDR3, the DNA is TGTGCCACAGGTGGTGAAAAACTGTTTTTT. The V gene is TRBV15, the J gene TRBJ1-4; D gene ambiguous. V was trimmed by 9 bases and J by 7 bases, leaving 6 bases between them. The CDR3 covers 10 residues. The germline V gene has CDR1 LNHNV and CDR2 YYDKDF (reference sequence).

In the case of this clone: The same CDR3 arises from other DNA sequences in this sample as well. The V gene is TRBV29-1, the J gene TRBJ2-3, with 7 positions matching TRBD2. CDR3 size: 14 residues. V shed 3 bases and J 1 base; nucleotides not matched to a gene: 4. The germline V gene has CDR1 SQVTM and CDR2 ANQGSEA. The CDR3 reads CSVEGGSGTDTQYF. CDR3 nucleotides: TGCAGCGTTGAGGGGGGGTCTGGCACAGATACGCAGTATTTT.

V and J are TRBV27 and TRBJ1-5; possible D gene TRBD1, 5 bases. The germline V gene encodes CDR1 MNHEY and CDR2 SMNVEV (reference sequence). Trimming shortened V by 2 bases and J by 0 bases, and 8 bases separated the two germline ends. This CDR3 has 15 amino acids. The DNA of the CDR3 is TGTGCCAGCAGTTTAGGGGGAATTAGCAATCAGCCCCAGCATTTT. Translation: CASSLGGISNQPQHF.

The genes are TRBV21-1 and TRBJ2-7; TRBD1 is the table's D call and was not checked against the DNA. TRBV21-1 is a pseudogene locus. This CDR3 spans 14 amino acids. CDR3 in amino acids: CASSNRGRFYEQYF. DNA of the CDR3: TGTGCCAGCAGCAACAGGGGGCGCTTCTACGAGCAGTACTTC.

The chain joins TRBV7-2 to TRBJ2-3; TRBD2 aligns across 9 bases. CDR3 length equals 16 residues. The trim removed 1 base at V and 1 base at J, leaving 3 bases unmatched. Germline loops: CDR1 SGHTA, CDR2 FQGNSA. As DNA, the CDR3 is TGTGCCAGCAGCTTAGGGCTAGCGGGACGCACAGATACGCAGTATTTT. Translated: CASSLGLAGRTDTQYF.

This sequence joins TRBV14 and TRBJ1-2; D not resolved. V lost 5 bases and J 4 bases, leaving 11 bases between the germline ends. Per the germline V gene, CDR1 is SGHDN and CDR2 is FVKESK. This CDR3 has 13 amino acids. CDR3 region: CASSLRTAYGYTF. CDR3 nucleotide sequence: TGTGCCAGCAGCTTGAGGACGGCCTATGGCTACACCTTC.

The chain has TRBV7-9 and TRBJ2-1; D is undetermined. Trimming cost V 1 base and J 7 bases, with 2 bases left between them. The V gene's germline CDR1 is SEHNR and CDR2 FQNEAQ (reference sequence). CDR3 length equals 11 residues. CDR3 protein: CASSLENEQFF. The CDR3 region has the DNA TGTGCCAGCAGCTTAGAGAATGAGCAGTTCTTC. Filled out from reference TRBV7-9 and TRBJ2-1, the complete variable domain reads DTGVSQNPRHKITKRGQNVTFRCDPISEHNRLYWYRQTLGQGPEFLTYFQNEAQLEKSRLLSDRFSAERPKGSFSTLEIQRTEQGDSAMYLCASSLENEQFFGPGTRLTVL.

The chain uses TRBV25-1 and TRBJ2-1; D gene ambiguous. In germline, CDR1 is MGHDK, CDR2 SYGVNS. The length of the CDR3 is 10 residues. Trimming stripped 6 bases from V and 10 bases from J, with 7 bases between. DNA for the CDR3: TGTGCCAGCAGAGGATTAGAGCAGTTCTTC. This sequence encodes CASRGLEQFF.

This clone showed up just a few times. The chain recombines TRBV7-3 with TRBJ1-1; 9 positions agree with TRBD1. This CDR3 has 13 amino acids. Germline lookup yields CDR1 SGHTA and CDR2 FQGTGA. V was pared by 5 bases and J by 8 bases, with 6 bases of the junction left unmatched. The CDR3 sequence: CASSPGQGLEAFF. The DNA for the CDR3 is TGTGCCAGCAGCCCAGGACAGGGGTTGGAAGCTTTCTTT.

The chain's CDR3 is CATSRDRGSSYEQYF. The DNA for the CDR3 is TGTGCCACCAGCAGAGATCGTGGCAGCTCCTACGAGCAGTACTTC. This chain links TRBV15 with TRBJ2-7, with D uncertain. Germline lookup yields CDR1 LNHNV and CDR2 YYDKDF (reference sequence). The CDR3 has 15 amino acids. Trimming left V 0 bases short and J 0 bases short, with 9 bases between.

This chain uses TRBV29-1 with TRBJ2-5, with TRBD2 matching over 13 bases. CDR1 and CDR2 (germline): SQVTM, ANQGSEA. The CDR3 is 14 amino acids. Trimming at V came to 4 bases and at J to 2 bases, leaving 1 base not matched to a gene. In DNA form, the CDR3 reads TGCAGCGTTGGGGGACTAGCGGGACAAGAGACCCAGTACTTC. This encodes CSVGGLAGQETQYF.

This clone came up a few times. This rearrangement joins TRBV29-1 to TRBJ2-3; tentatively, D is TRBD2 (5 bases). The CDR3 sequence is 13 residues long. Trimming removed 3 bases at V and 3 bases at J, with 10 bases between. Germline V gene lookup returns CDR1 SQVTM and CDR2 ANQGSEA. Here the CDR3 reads CSVDSPGTDTQYF. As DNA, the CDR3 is TGCAGCGTTGACTCCCCGGGGACAGATACGCAGTATTTT.

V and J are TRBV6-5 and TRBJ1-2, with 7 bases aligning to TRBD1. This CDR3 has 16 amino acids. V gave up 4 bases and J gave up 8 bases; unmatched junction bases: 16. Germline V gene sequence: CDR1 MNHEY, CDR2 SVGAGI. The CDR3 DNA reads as TGTGCCAGCAGTTCCTTCCCCTACAGGGGTCGTCAAGGCTACACCTTC. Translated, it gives CASSSFPYRGRQGYTF.